A selection of T cell receptor beta chains follows, all from one sample in a study of identical twins. MiXCR was run by TCRdb on the 5' RACE reads, yielding one entry per CDR3 protein. The table includes approximately 630,000 distinct CDR3 sequences, around 7.5% detected once. These sequences were also reported in another study, on yellow fever vaccine responses in identical twins.

Sequenced input: PBMCs. These receptor sequences come from a woman younger than 35 in good health. CDR3s include the opening cysteine and the closing phenylalanine or tryptophan. D genes are given only for firm matches. Rows may omit the clone size; those that give it use once, few, many or a size class.

v_call	j_call	d_call	clone_size	cdr3_nt	cdr3_aa
TRBV20-1	TRBJ1-5	TRBD1	-	TGCAGTGCTAGTAGGGGGGACAGGAAAAATCAGCCCCAGCATTTT	CSASRGDRKNQPQHF
TRBV29-1	TRBJ2-3	-	many	TGCAGCGTTGCAGGCCGATTCACAGATACGCAGTATTTT	CSVAGRFTDTQYF
TRBV12-3/TRBV12-4	TRBJ1-4	-	-	TGTGCCAGCGCTCGTGGGGCTTCTAATGAAAAACTGTTTTTT	CASARGASNEKLFF
TRBV9	TRBJ1-1	-	few	TGTGCCAGCAGCGTATTGCGAGGGAACACTGAAGCTTTCTTT	CASSVLRGNTEAFF
TRBV12-3/TRBV12-4	TRBJ1-5	TRBD1	many	TGTGCCAGCAGCCAAACAGGGGGGGATCAGCCCCAGCATTTT	CASSQTGGDQPQHF
TRBV7-7	TRBJ2-3	-	-	TGTGCCAGCAGCAAACTCACTACTAGCACAGATACGCAGTATTTT	CASSKLTTSTDTQYF
TRBV28	TRBJ2-5	TRBD2	-	TGTGCCAGCAGTTCAAGTCGGGGGGGCGCAAACCAAGAGACCCAGTACTTC	CASSSSRGGANQETQYF
TRBV20-1	TRBJ2-7	TRBD2	-	TGCAGTGCTAGGAGCCGGGAGGGCTCCTACGAGCAGTACTTC	CSARSREGSYEQYF
TRBV29-1	TRBJ2-6	TRBD1	few	TGCAGCGCCGGACAGGGAATACCATCTGGGGCCAACGTCCTGACTTTC	CSAGQGIPSGANVLTF
TRBV20-1	TRBJ2-5	-	many	TGCAGTGCTTGGGCCCCCTTATTAACAGGCCAAGAGACCCAGTACTTC	CSAWAPLLTGQETQYF
TRBV12-3/TRBV12-4	TRBJ2-1	TRBD2	few	TGTGCCAGCAAGCTAAGGGGGACTAGCGCTAACAATGAGCAGTTCTTC	CASKLRGTSANNEQFF
TRBV5-1	TRBJ1-1	-	-	TGCGCCAGCAGCAGAATCGGGGCAGAGAACACTGAAGCTTTCTTT	CASSRIGAENTEAFF
TRBV4-2	TRBJ2-1	TRBD2	many	TGTGCCAGCAGCCAATGGACTAGCGCAAACAATGAGCAGTTCTTC	CASSQWTSANNEQFF
TRBV5-6	TRBJ1-4	-	few	TGTGCCAGCAGCTTGGTGGGTGAAGACGAAAAACTGTTTTTT	CASSLVGEDEKLFF
TRBV4-2	TRBJ2-5	-	many	TGTGCCAGCAGCCAAGCGGGGGAAAGTTGGGAGACCCAGTACTTC	CASSQAGESWETQYF
TRBV4-1	TRBJ2-3	TRBD2	-	TGCGCCAGCAGCCAAGGGACTAGCGGGGAGAGCACAGATACGCAGTATTTT	CASSQGTSGESTDTQYF
TRBV25-1	TRBJ2-4	TRBD1	few	TGTGCCAGCAGGGGAACAGGGGAAGGAGGCAAAAACATTCAGTACTTC	CASRGTGEGGKNIQYF
TRBV11-2	TRBJ2-7	TRBD2	-	TGTGCCAGCAGCAAAAGGGGACTAGCGGGAGGGCCCCACTACGAGCAGTACTTC	CASSKRGLAGGPHYEQYF
TRBV2	TRBJ1-2	-	-	TGTGCCAGCAGGCCTTTATTTGGAGGCGGGAATGGCTACACCTTC	CASRPLFGGGNGYTF
TRBV7-6	TRBJ1-2	-	many	TGTGCCAGCAGCTTATCCCTCAGGGGCGCCTCTGGCTACACCTTC	CASSLSLRGASGYTF
TRBV20-1	TRBJ1-4	-	-	TGCAGTGCTAGAGGTCGGGGAGTCGATGAAAAACTGTTTTTT	CSARGRGVDEKLFF
TRBV27	TRBJ2-1	TRBD2	-	TGTGCCAGCAGTTTCGGACTAGCGGGAAATTACAATGAGCAGTTCTTC	CASSFGLAGNYNEQFF
TRBV5-1	TRBJ2-3	TRBD2	few	TGCGCCAGCAGCGTCGGACTAGTCGGAGATACGCAGTATTTT	CASSVGLVGDTQYF
TRBV7-2	TRBJ2-2	-	-	TGTGCCAGCAGCTTATTAGGTGGGGCCACCGGGGAGCTGTTTTTT	CASSLLGGATGELFF
TRBV5-6	TRBJ2-2	-	few	TGTGCCAGCAACGCGAACACCGGGGAGCTGTTTTTT	CASNANTGELFF
TRBV11-2	TRBJ1-6	-	few	TGTGCCAGCAGCTTAGTGGCCGGGATTTCGCCCAATTCACCCCTCCACTTT	CASSLVAGISPNSPLHF
TRBV28	TRBJ1-3	-	-	TGTGCCAGCAGTTTATTCGAGGGTACCTCTGGAAACACCATATATTTT	CASSLFEGTSGNTIYF
TRBV5-5	TRBJ1-5	TRBD1	-	TGTGCCAGCAGCTGGACAGGGGGTCTTAGCAATCAGCCCCAGCATTTT	CASSWTGGLSNQPQHF
TRBV28	TRBJ2-3	-	few	TGTGCCAGTAAAAAGATCTTTCGGGATACGCAGTATTTT	CASKKIFRDTQYF
TRBV27	TRBJ2-7	-	-	TGTGCCAGCAGTTCGGCAGGGACCAGCTCCTACGAGCAGTACTTC	CASSSAGTSSYEQYF
TRBV29-1	TRBJ2-3	-	few	TGCAGCTTGGGCCCCACCGACGATACGCAGTATTTT	CSLGPTDDTQYF
TRBV29-1	TRBJ1-1	-	-	TGCAGCGCTGGGGCAGTTGAAGCTTTCTTT	CSAGAVEAFF
TRBV4-1	TRBJ1-4	-	many	TGCGCCAGCAGCCAAGAGTACGACAGGATGCAGAATGAAAAACTGTTTTTT	CASSQEYDRMQNEKLFF
TRBV6-2/TRBV6-3	TRBJ2-3	-	-	TGTGCCAGCAGATACACACCGACGGATACGCAGTATTTT	CASRYTPTDTQYF
TRBV12-3/TRBV12-4	TRBJ2-4	-	-	TGTGCCAGCAGGCCAACGGACAGTAAAAACATTCAGTACTTC	CASRPTDSKNIQYF
TRBV20-1	TRBJ2-1	TRBD2	many	TGCAGTGCTGGGACTAGCGGGCTTTACAATGAGCAGTTCTTC	CSAGTSGLYNEQFF
TRBV6-1	TRBJ1-2	-	many	TGTGCCAGCAGTCCTCAGGGTGGCGCGGAGGGCTACACCTTC	CASSPQGGAEGYTF
TRBV6-5	TRBJ2-3	TRBD1	-	TGTGCCAGCAGTTACCTGGGGGGGACAGGGGCAGATACGCAGTATTTT	CASSYLGGTGADTQYF
TRBV7-8	TRBJ2-7	TRBD1	many	TGTGCCAGCAGCTTAGTCGGCAGGGGGCAAGTCCTGGCCTACGAGCAGTACTTC	CASSLVGRGQVLAYEQYF
TRBV5-1	TRBJ2-7	-	few	TGCGCCAGCAGCTTGGAAGGGACTGTTTATAAGCAGTACTTC	CASSLEGTVYKQYF
TRBV24-1	TRBJ2-5	-	-	TGTGCCACCAGTGACTCAGGGTTGAGAGAGACCCAGTACTTC	CATSDSGLRETQYF
TRBV29-1	TRBJ2-4	-	-	TGCAGCGTTGAAGGGAAGGGAAACATTCAGTACTTC	CSVEGKGNIQYF
TRBV29-1	TRBJ2-7	-	-	TGCAGCGTTGCGTTTCTCCACCCGAGAACCGGGACACGGAGCGAGCAGTACTTC	CSVAFLHPRTGTRSEQYF
TRBV7-3	TRBJ2-7	-	-	TGTGCCAGCAGCTTAGGCAGCGAGTACGAGCAGTACTTC	CASSLGSEYEQYF
TRBV10-3	TRBJ2-6	TRBD1	few	TGTGCCATCAGTGGCGGGACAGGCAACTCTGGGGCCAACGTCCTGACTTTC	CAISGGTGNSGANVLTF
TRBV29-1	TRBJ2-2	-	once	TGCAGCGGGGGTGGCAACTCGAACACCGGGGAGCTGTTTTTT	CSGGGNSNTGELFF
TRBV7-3	TRBJ2-2	TRBD2	once	TGTGCCAGCAGTTATACTAGCGGGAGTCAGACCGGGGAGCTGTTTTTT	CASSYTSGSQTGELFF
TRBV6-2/TRBV6-3	TRBJ2-1	TRBD2	many	TGTGCCAGCAGTTACTCTCCTTCGGGAGGGATGTACAATGAGCAGTTCTTC	CASSYSPSGGMYNEQFF